The sequence of this TCR beta chain was determined in a study of graft-versus-host responses after intestinal transplantation. Germline trimming cut 4 bases from V and 4 bases from J; bases unmatched to any gene: 6. Germline-derived CDR1 and CDR2 are PRHDT and FYEKMQ (reference sequence). The CDR3 has 15 residues. The data were produced by immunoSEQ multiplex PCR, yet TCRdb's version contains in-frame clones alone and is incomplete. The sample has 15,000 or so clones; around 94% are singletons. This clonotype was obtained from a human patient who received an intestinal transplant, so some T cells may come from the graft donor. Sequences were derived from PBMCs, sampled 9 days after transplant. The chain has TRBV13 and TRBJ2-5, with 10 bases identical to TRBD1. In DNA form, the CDR3 reads TGTGCCAGCAGCTCTGGACAGGGGGTACGAGAGACCCAGTACTTC. This sequence encodes CASSSGQGVRETQYF. The full variable domain, its missing parts supplied by reference TRBV13 and TRBJ2-5, is AAGVIQSPRHLIKEKRETATLKCYPIPRHDTVYWYQQGPGQDPQFLISFYEKMQSDKGSIPDRFSAQQFSDYHSELNMSSLELGDSALYFCASSSGQGVRETQYFGPGTRLLVL.